Included here is one TCR beta chain sequence, with context. Its antigen is currently unknown. The data are from a study of response to subunit inactivated influenza vaccine. Study conclusions and caveats: Authors proposed each seasonal influenza vaccination draws in few new T cells.

The V gene end was trimmed by 5 bases and the J gene end by 4 bases; junction bases not matched to a gene: 3. The germline CDR1 and CDR2 sequences are SSHAT and FNYEAQ (reference sequence). The CDR3 is 15 amino acids. TCRdb itself ran the RT-PCR reads through MiXCR, one entry per CDR3 protein. This table has roughly 500,000 distinct CDR3 sequences, 15% to 20% appearing once. The sequence was collected from a man aged 50 to 69 who received an inactivated influenza vaccine. The J gene is TRBJ2-2, the V gene TRBV7-7; TRBD1 aligns across 11 bases. The input for sequencing was CD4+ T cells sorted from PBMCs, taken around 25 months after vaccination. CDR3 nucleotide sequence: TGTGCCAGCAGCCGGGGACAGGGGGGCACCGGGGAGCTGTTTTTT. It translates to CASSRGQGGTGELFF.